These 26 T cell receptor beta chains were all obtained from the same sample, sequenced in a study of diagnostic markers for celiac disease (dated by TCRdb to the early 2020s). The sample was run on an Illumina MiSeq. TCRdb reprocessed the raw reads; every CDR3 protein sequence is a single record, and DNA is not supplied. Per the sample table, the count is about 6,000 distinct CDR3 sequences. The ten largest clones take up 5.5% to 7% of the sample. Sequenced sample: either unsorted cells or a sorted T cell fraction (not recorded which). The receptors shown here come from a human donor. This table probably holds off-target reads from a library built for another chain.

The chain joins TRBV29-1 to TRBJ1-2; TCRdb returns TRBD1, unconfirmable since there is no DNA. The germline gives CDR1 SQVTM, CDR2 ANQGSEA. The CDR3 spans 15 residues. The CDR3 loop reads CSVEGGVGQIYGYTF.

V gene TRBV30 combines with J gene TRBJ2-2. The CDR3 runs 13 residues. The V gene's germline CDR1 is GTSNPN and CDR2 SVGIG (reference sequence). CDR3 region: CAWSVLLDGELFF.

By frequency, this clonotype is medium-sized. The rearrangement uses TRBV12-3 or TRBV12-4 and TRBJ1-5. The CDR3 contains 12 residues. The CDR3 region is CASSLVNQPQHF.

This clonotype ranks as large in terms of frequency. The V and J genes are TRBV7-2 and TRBJ1-1. The CDR3 runs to 14 residues. CDR1 is SGHTA, CDR2 FQGNSA, per germline. Here the CDR3 reads CASSLQQVNTEAFF.

This sequence joins TRBV12-3 or TRBV12-4 and TRBJ1-1; the D call from TCRdb, TRBD1, cannot be confirmed without DNA. CDR3 size: 12 residues. The CDR3: CASRRGNTEAFF.

The chain uses TRBV5-6 and TRBJ1-2; TCRdb indicates TRBD1, and absent DNA this call remains unverified. Germline CDR1 reads SGHDT; CDR2 reads YYEEEE. The CDR3 consists of 17 residues. The CDR3 sequence: CASSYPGQGAQGYGYTF.

The genes are TRBV20-1 and TRBJ2-1. Germline V gives CDR1 DFQATT, CDR2 SNEGSKA (reference sequence). This CDR3 comprises 16 residues. The CDR3 spells CSARDDGGNLYNEQFF.

The chain uses TRBV25-1 and TRBJ2-6. This CDR3 spans 14 amino acids. From germline, CDR1 is MGHDK and CDR2 SYGVNS. CDR3 residues: CASSVRSGANVLTF.

The rearrangement links TRBV20-1 to TRBJ2-1; the TRBD2 assignment by TCRdb is unverifiable without DNA. CDR3 size: 16 residues. The germline CDR1 and CDR2 sequences are DFQATT and SNEGSKA (reference sequence). The CDR3 loop reads CSARDWEQPELNEQFF.

This clonotype counts as medium-sized by frequency. The chain couples TRBV11-2 to TRBJ1-4. The germline gives CDR1 SGHAT, CDR2 FQNNGV. The CDR3 has 14 amino acids. The CDR3 region is CASNHFDGNEKLFF.

The gene calls are TRBV10-3 and TRBJ1-1; TCRdb picks TRBD1, but there is no DNA to check that call. Germline V gives CDR1 ENHRY, CDR2 SYGVKD. This CDR3 is built from 17 residues. CDR3 sequence reads: CAISEGGGPGHAVRAFF.

The genes are TRBV19 and TRBJ1-5; TCRdb indicates TRBD1, and absent DNA this call remains unverified. The length of the CDR3 is 14 residues. CDR1 is LNHDA, CDR2 SQIVND, per germline (reference sequence). The chain's CDR3 is CASSSYRVGQPQHF. The variable domain in full, with the rest retrieved from reference TRBV19 and TRBJ1-5, is DGGITQSPKYLFRKEGQNVTLSCEQNLNHDAMYWYRQDPGQGLRLIYYSQIVNDFQKGDIAEGYSVSREKKESFPLTVTSAQKNPTAFYLCASSSYRVGQPQHFGDGTRLSIL.

The chain joins TRBV27 to TRBJ2-1; TCRdb returns TRBD2, unconfirmable since there is no DNA. CDR3 size: 16 residues. Germline CDR1 is MNHEY and CDR2 is SMNVEV (reference sequence). CDR3 sequence: CASSPPSGRKINEQFF.

The chain is built from TRBV24-1 and TRBJ1-5; without DNA, the TCRdb call of TRBD1 cannot be checked. CDR1 is KGHDR and CDR2 is SFDVKD in the germline V gene. The CDR3 is 15 amino acids. The CDR3 protein is CATSGGQGWDQPQHF.

This chain connects TRBV20-1 to TRBJ1-6. This CDR3 is built from 13 residues. CDR1 DFQATT and CDR2 SNEGSKA come from the germline V gene (reference sequence). The CDR3 loop reads CSATETLRSPLHF.

By frequency, this clonotype registers large. The genes are TRBV5-1 and TRBJ1-2. The CDR3 contains 12 residues. Germline V gives CDR1 SGHRS, CDR2 YFSETQ. The CDR3 is CASSLSAYGYTF.

This clonotype is labeled medium-sized based on frequency. The V and J genes are TRBV7-2 and TRBJ2-5. Germline CDR1 SGHTA, CDR2 FQGNSA. The CDR3 is made up of 13 amino acids. This CDR3 is CASSLRAQETQYF.

The chain combines TRBV11-2 with TRBJ2-7; TCRdb's assignment of TRBD2 cannot be checked, as there is no DNA. The CDR3 runs to 14 residues. Germline CDR1 reads SGHAT; CDR2 reads FQNNGV. CDR3 protein: CASSRLAGPYEQYF.

The CDR3 protein is CASSSRTGGLSSYNSPLHF. The chain recombines TRBV4-1 with TRBJ1-6; TCRdb reports TRBD1, a call that lacks DNA to check it against. This CDR3 region has 19 residues. Germline CDR1 and CDR2: MGHRA and YSYEKL.

This chain uses TRBV20-1 with TRBJ1-1; lacking DNA, the TRBD1 call made by TCRdb goes unchecked. The CDR3 consists of 14 residues. The germline V gene has CDR1 DFQATT and CDR2 SNEGSKA (reference sequence). The CDR3 sequence: CSAIPAIAAPEAFF.

According to its frequency, this clonotype is medium-sized (0.01 to 0.1%). The V call is TRBV9, the J call TRBJ1-3; the TCRdb call, TRBD1, lacks DNA for checking. The CDR3 length is 15 residues. The germline CDR1 and CDR2 sequences are SGDLS and YYNGEE. The CDR3 sequence is CASSVAGTTGNTIYF. Variable domain in full (rest from reference TRBV9 and TRBJ1-3): DSGVTQTPKHLITATGQRVTLRCSPRSGDLSVYWYQQSLDQGLQFLIQYYNGEERAKGNILERFSAQQFPDLHSELNLSSLELGDSALYFCASSVAGTTGNTIYFGEGSWLTVV.

The gene calls are TRBV7-2 and TRBJ1-6; the D gene TCRdb calls, TRBD1, cannot be checked with no DNA. Germline V gives CDR1 SGHTA, CDR2 FQGNSA. The CDR3 has 13 amino acids. CDR3 region: CASSPDRDSPLHF.

This clonotype is labeled medium-sized based on frequency. J is TRBJ1-2 and V is TRBV7-2. The CDR3 spans 14 residues. CDR1 and CDR2 from the germline V gene are SGHTA and FQGNSA. CDR3: CASSLGGSGYGYTF. The full variable domain, with the rest looked up from reference TRBV7-2 and TRBJ1-2, is GAGVSQSPSNKVTEKGKDVELRCDPISGHTALYWYRQSLGQGLEFLIYFQGNSAPDKSGLPSDRFSAERTGGSVSTLTIQRTQQEDSAVYLCASSLGGSGYGYTFGSGTRLTVV.

V usage is TRBV29-1 and J usage is TRBJ2-3. The germline V gene has CDR1 SQVTM and CDR2 ANQGSEA. The CDR3 spans 13 residues. The CDR3 sequence: CSVGGLRTDTQYF.

This clonotype shows up as medium-sized (0.01 to 0.1%) by frequency. This chain uses TRBV27 with TRBJ1-1. CDR1 is MNHEY and CDR2 is SMNVEV in the germline V gene (reference sequence). The CDR3 covers 13 residues. The CDR3 protein is CASSLTVNTEAFF.

The genes are TRBV29-1 and TRBJ1-1; TCRdb lists TRBD1, though no DNA is available to test this call. The CDR3 has 14 amino acids. Looked up from germline, CDR1 is SQVTM and CDR2 is ANQGSEA. The CDR3 spells CSVVLRGRDTEAFF.